Following are 24 T cell receptor beta chains from one sample sequenced in a study of shared clonotypes between healthy human individuals. Assay used: immunoSEQ multiplex PCR; TCRdb lists only in-frame clones, some missing. Of about 2.4 million clones listed, 80% to 95% are singletons. The sample comprised naive CD4+ T cells from PBMCs. Subset in this sample: CD45RA+ positively selected. The receptors come from a man aged 18 to 30 in good health. Some clones in this sample may be carry-over from other donors' samples.

The CDR3 DNA is TGTGCCAGCTCACAGGGGGAAGCTAACTATGGCTACACCTTC. The encoded protein is CASSQGEANYGYTF. The chain couples TRBV18 to TRBJ1-2; TRBD1 might be the D (6 bases). The ends were cut back, 4 bases at V and 0 bases at J, with 9 bases in the middle. The germline CDR1 and CDR2 sequences are KGHSH and LQKENI. The CDR3 runs 14 residues.

The chain couples TRBV9 to TRBJ2-1; D ambiguous. The V end was cut by 1 base, the J end by 8 bases, with 4 bases between. CDR1 SGDLS and CDR2 YYNGEE come from the germline V gene. The CDR3 runs to 11 residues. The CDR3 loop is CASSVLDEQFF. CDR3 bases: TGTGCCAGCAGCGTATTGGATGAGCAGTTCTTC.

This clone has only one observation. V usage is TRBV15 and J usage is TRBJ1-3; no clear D. The length of the CDR3 is 13 residues. The germline V and J ends were trimmed by 3 bases and 6 bases, with 9 bases remaining between them. The germline V gene has CDR1 LNHNV and CDR2 YYDKDF (reference sequence). CDR3 bases: TGTGCCACCAGCAGCCGGACGGCAAACACCATATATTTT. This encodes CATSSRTANTIYF.

The chain is built from TRBV10-3 and TRBJ1-2; 9 bases align to TRBD1. V lost 2 bases to trimming and J lost 6 bases; unmatched junction nucleotides: 13. Germline V CDR1 and CDR2: ENHRY, SYGVKD. The CDR3 has 17 amino acids. The CDR3 spells CAISEIGTGRDTHGYTF. The CDR3 DNA is TGTGCCATCAGTGAGATTGGGACAGGGAGGGACACCCATGGCTACACCTTC.

The rearrangement uses TRBV5-1 and TRBJ2-2; D is possibly TRBD2 (6 bases). Germline CDR1 SGHRS, CDR2 YFSETQ. Trimming pared 7 bases from V and 5 bases from J, leaving 24 bases between. The CDR3 sequence is 17 residues long. CDR3 nucleotides: TGCGCCAGCGGCGGGACTTGGCCGGAAGCGGCTACCGGGGAGCTGTTTTTT. Translating it yields CASGGTWPEAATGELFF.

This clone was seen only a few times. The chain recombines TRBV30 with TRBJ1-1; D uncertain. V lost 5 bases and J lost 6, with 13 bases in between. CDR1 is GTSNPN and CDR2 is SVGIG in the germline V gene (reference sequence). CDR3 length equals 12 residues. The CDR3 is CAWSLGGPEAFF. The CDR3, as DNA: TGTGCCTGGTCCTTGGGAGGACCTGAAGCTTTCTTT.

The sample holds one count of this clone. Different DNA sequences within this sample yield the same CDR3. The chain employs TRBV5-1 and TRBJ2-1; D ambiguous. V lost 0 bases and J 4 bases, leaving 8 bases between the germline ends. The CDR3 extends over 14 amino acids. Looked up from germline, CDR1 is SGHRS and CDR2 is YFSETQ. In DNA form, the CDR3 reads TGCGCCAGCAGCTTGGGAACTGGGTACAATGAGCAGTTCTTC. It yields the protein CASSLGTGYNEQFF.

The chain is built from TRBV5-1 and TRBJ2-1; 10 bases align to TRBD2. The germline CDR1 and CDR2 sequences are SGHRS and YFSETQ. This CDR3 spans 18 amino acids. The V gene end was trimmed by 4 bases and the J gene end by 2 bases; junction bases not matched to a gene: 12. This CDR3 is CASSPRGASGSTYNEQFF. CDR3 DNA sequence: TGCGCCAGCAGCCCGCGAGGGGCTAGCGGGAGTACCTACAATGAGCAGTTCTTC.

J is TRBJ2-5 and V is TRBV5-1; D may be TRBD2 (6 bases). The CDR3 consists of 16 residues. V was shortened by 0 bases and J by 1 base, with 13 bases between the two germline ends. Germline lookup yields CDR1 SGHRS and CDR2 YFSETQ. CDR3 loop: CASSLGAGQAQETQYF. CDR3 DNA: TGCGCCAGCAGCTTGGGGGCGGGGCAGGCCCAAGAGACCCAGTACTTC.

V usage is TRBV6-5 and J usage is TRBJ2-3, with D possibly TRBD1 on 6 matching bases. V lost 6 bases, J lost 6 bases, and 10 bases lay in between. This CDR3 has 12 residues. The germline V gene has CDR1 MNHEY and CDR2 SVGAGI. CDR3 DNA sequence: TGTGCCAGCAGAGACACAGGGGATACGCAGTATTTT. Protein sequence: CASRDTGDTQYF.

The rearrangement uses TRBV9 and TRBJ2-7; D is unresolved. There are 15 residues in the CDR3. Between the trimmed V and J ends, which lost 0 bases and 1 base, there was a span of 11 bases. In germline, CDR1 is SGDLS, CDR2 YYNGEE. The DNA of the CDR3 is TGTGCCAGCAGCGTAGGTAGCCTTGGGTCCTACGAGCAGTACTTC. Translation: CASSVGSLGSYEQYF.

The chain uses TRBV5-4 and TRBJ2-1; 14 bases map to TRBD2. The J segment lost 4 bases and the V segment lost 0 bases, leaving 0 bases of the junction unmatched. Germline CDR1 is SGHNT and CDR2 is YYREEE (reference sequence). The CDR3 spans 16 residues. CDR3: CASSLGLAGGYNEQFF. For the CDR3, the DNA is TGTGCCAGCAGCTTGGGACTAGCGGGAGGGTACAATGAGCAGTTCTTC.

This clone has a single count. V usage is TRBV7-6 and J usage is TRBJ2-3, with 13 bases identical to TRBD2. The V segment lost 5 bases and the J segment 4 bases; nucleotides outside the gene matches: 6. The CDR3 has 16 amino acids. The germline CDR1 and CDR2 sequences are SGHVS and FNYEAQ. CDR3 loop: CASSPKLAGGSDTQYF. The CDR3 region has the DNA TGTGCCAGCAGCCCGAAACTAGCGGGAGGGTCAGATACGCAGTATTTT.

The chain joins TRBV5-1 to TRBJ1-2, with D perhaps matching TRBD1 (5 bases). Per the germline V gene, CDR1 is SGHRS and CDR2 is YFSETQ. This CDR3 is built from 14 residues. V was shortened by 0 bases and J by 3 bases, with 9 bases between the two germline ends. The CDR3 loop is CASSLAGRDYGYTF. The CDR3 DNA reads as TGCGCCAGCAGCTTGGCGGGGCGGGACTATGGCTACACCTTC.

This clone was recorded once. The gene calls are TRBV28 and TRBJ1-1, with D perhaps matching TRBD1 (6 bases). CDR1 and CDR2 (germline): MDHEN, SYDVKM. The CDR3 totals 13 residues. V was pared by 8 bases and J by 4 bases, with 14 bases between. CDR3 nucleotide sequence: TGTGCCAGCCTCGAGGGGGGAGGCACTGAAGCTTTCTTT. Translation: CASLEGGGTEAFF.

The rearrangement uses TRBV28 and TRBJ2-5, with D perhaps matching TRBD1 (6 bases). Trimming took 6 bases from V and 2 from J, leaving 16 bases between them. Germline-derived CDR1 and CDR2 are MDHEN and SYDVKM. This CDR3 is built from 15 residues. The CDR3 loop reads CASSAKQGTQETQYF. CDR3 coding DNA: TGTGCCAGCAGCGCGAAACAGGGAACACAAGAGACCCAGTACTTC.

This chain connects TRBV7-6 to TRBJ1-2, with 7 bases fitting TRBD1. CDR1 and CDR2 (germline): SGHVS, FNYEAQ. V was pared by 5 bases and J by 3 bases, with 9 bases of the junction left unmatched. The CDR3 extends over 15 amino acids. The CDR3 coding sequence is TGTGCCAGCAGCCCAGGGGGGTCGGGCCACTATGGCTACACCTTC. It codes for CASSPGGSGHYGYTF.

The chain combines TRBV28 with TRBJ2-3, with 8 bases fitting TRBD1. V was pared by 9 bases and J by 3 bases, with 5 bases of the junction left unmatched. The CDR3 runs 13 residues. Germline V gene data show CDR1 as MDHEN and CDR2 as SYDVKM. The CDR3 nucleotides read TGTGCCAGGGACAGGGCGGCGACAGATACGCAGTATTTT. Translating it yields CARDRAATDTQYF.

With regard to this clone: The same CDR3 arises from other DNA sequences in this sample as well. The chain employs TRBV28 and TRBJ1-1; no reliable D call. The V gene's germline CDR1 is MDHEN and CDR2 SYDVKM. The CDR3 is 12 residues long. Trimming cost V 6 bases and J 3 bases, with 8 bases left between them. The CDR3 spells CASRTEYTEAFF. In nucleotides, the CDR3 is TGTGCCAGCAGGACTGAATACACTGAAGCTTTCTTT.

The gene calls are TRBV10-3 and TRBJ1-3; the match to TRBD1 covers 8 bases. The V gene's germline CDR1 is ENHRY and CDR2 SYGVKD. V was clipped by 1 base and J by 3 bases; unmatched bases: 14. The CDR3 totals 19 residues. The CDR3 protein is CAISEYRYPGQGDGNTIYF. The CDR3 nucleotides read TGTGCCATCAGTGAGTATCGGTATCCCGGACAGGGTGATGGAAACACCATATATTTT.

V is TRBV5-1 and J is TRBJ1-4; D is ambiguous. The length of the CDR3 is 15 residues. V lost 4 bases, J lost 8 bases, and 18 bases lay in between. The V gene's germline CDR1 is SGHRS and CDR2 YFSETQ. Written as DNA, the CDR3 is TGCGCCAGCAGCACCCACCGCGCGGGCGGGGAAAAACTGTTTTTT. Encoded protein: CASSTHRAGGEKLFF.

About this clone itself: Different DNA sequences within this sample yield the same CDR3. The chain couples TRBV2 to TRBJ2-3, with D possibly being TRBD1 or TRBD2 (5 bases each). Germline CDR1 is SNHLY and CDR2 is FYNNEI. The V gene lost 4 bases and the J gene lost 6 bases, with 5 bases spanning the gap. The CDR3 has 11 amino acids. Here the CDR3 DNA reads TGTGCCAGCAGTGGGGGGGATACGCAGTATTTT. Amino acids: CASSGGDTQYF.

This rearrangement joins TRBV5-1 to TRBJ2-1, with TRBD2 matching over 7 bases. Germline-derived CDR1 and CDR2 are SGHRS and YFSETQ. The CDR3 has 16 residues. Trimming cost V 4 bases and J 11 bases; bases outside gene matches: 18. This CDR3 is CASSPATGLTVVQQFF. In DNA, the CDR3 is TGCGCCAGCAGCCCCGCTACGGGACTAACGGTAGTTCAGCAGTTCTTC.

V gene TRBV10-3 combines with J gene TRBJ2-3, with D perhaps matching TRBD2 (6 bases). Trimming took off 8 bases at V and 2 bases at J, with 11 bases between the two ends. The length of the CDR3 is 13 residues. The germline CDR1 and CDR2 sequences are ENHRY and SYGVKD. CDR3 in amino acids: CAIGTGVTDTQYF. In DNA form, the CDR3 reads TGTGCCATCGGTACGGGGGTCACAGATACGCAGTATTTT.